This passage covers 21 T cell receptor beta chains from one sample sequenced in a study of T cell responses to AZD1222 COVID-19 vaccine. Sequenced by immunoSEQ multiplex PCR; TCRdb stores in-frame clones only, minus some. Seen here are roughly 130,000 clones, 87% observed once, and the top ten hold approximately 1.5%. Sequenced material: peripheral blood, taken on day 0 of AZD1222 vaccination. These receptors originate from an adult in good health.

This chain links TRBV10-3 with TRBJ1-2; 7 positions agree with TRBD1. Trimming at V came to 6 bases and at J to 8 bases, leaving 15 bases not matched to a gene. CDR3 length: 15 residues. The germline V gene has CDR1 ENHRY and CDR2 SYGVKD. The CDR3 DNA is TGTGCCATCAGAACCCGGGACAGTGGGGGGTTCGGCTACACCTTC. Translated, it gives CAIRTRDSGGFGYTF.

V is TRBV21-1 and J is TRBJ1-6; the D segment call TRBD1 is taken from the table without a DNA check. TRBV21-1 is a documented pseudogene. The CDR3 length is 22 residues. The CDR3 DNA reads as TGTGCCAGCAGCAAAGCGCCGGTACGAGAGACAGGCCCTAGCTCCTATAATTCACCCCTCCACTTT. It translates to CASSKAPVRETGPSSYNSPLHF.

The V gene is TRBV28, the J gene TRBJ2-5, with D hard to call. With 4 bases removed from V and 0 bases from J, the gap between germline ends came to 6 bases. Germline CDR1 MDHEN, CDR2 SYDVKM. This CDR3 comprises 13 residues. The DNA of the CDR3 is TGTGCCAGCAGTTCTCCCGACCAAGAGACCCAGTACTTC. Translation gives CASSSPDQETQYF.

J is TRBJ2-5 and V is TRBV20-1; D could derive from TRBD1 or TRBD2 (5 bases each). The CDR3 totals 11 residues. V was clipped by 5 bases and J by 7 bases, with 11 bases between them. The germline CDR1 and CDR2 sequences are DFQATT and SNEGSKA (reference sequence). Here the CDR3 DNA reads TGCAGTGCTCCCGAGAGGGGGACCCAGTACTTC. This sequence encodes CSAPERGTQYF.

This clone has just a few counts. V and J are TRBV4-2 and TRBJ1-2, with 7 positions matching TRBD1. The CDR3 is made up of 15 amino acids. Unmatched junction bases numbered 4, after V lost 1 base and J lost 2 bases. CDR1 LGHNA and CDR2 YNFKEQ come from the germline V gene. In DNA form, the CDR3 reads TGTGCCAGCAGCCAAGGACAGGGAAGGAACTATGGCTACACCTTC. The encoded protein is CASSQGQGRNYGYTF.

J is TRBJ2-2 and V is TRBV7-9; D is ambiguous. This CDR3 region has 12 residues. V dropped 1 base and J dropped 5 bases, with 2 bases sitting between them. The germline V gene encodes CDR1 SEHNR and CDR2 FQNEAQ (reference sequence). In DNA, the CDR3 is TGTGCCAGCAGCTTAGGGACCGGGGAGCTGTTTTTT. It yields the protein CASSLGTGELFF.

This rearrangement joins TRBV3-1 (or the pseudogene TRBV3-2) to TRBJ1-1; 7 positions match TRBD1. V lost 3 bases and J lost 0; bases outside the gene matches: 7. The CDR3 loop spans 16 amino acids. Germline V lookup: CDR1 LGHDT, CDR2 YNNKEL (reference sequence). The CDR3 nucleotides read TGTGCCAGCAGCCAGCGACAGGGTTGGATGAACACTGAAGCTTTCTTT. Translation gives CASSQRQGWMNTEAFF.

The J gene is TRBJ2-7, the V gene TRBV11-2; D is unclear. Germline CDR1 and CDR2: SGHAT and FQNNGV. This CDR3 has 12 amino acids. V lost 1 base and J lost 9, with 10 bases in between. In DNA form, the CDR3 reads TGTGCCAGCAGCTTAGTTACAGTGGGGCAGTACTTC. Encoded protein: CASSLVTVGQYF.

The table lists this clone with a few counts. This chain links TRBV5-4 with TRBJ1-6; TRBD1 might be the D (5 bases). Germline V lookup: CDR1 SGHNT, CDR2 YYREEE (reference sequence). This CDR3 has 14 amino acids. V lost 4 bases, J lost 10 bases, and 15 bases lay in between. This chain's CDR3 is CASSPQGAQSPLHF. The DNA for the CDR3 is TGTGCCAGCAGCCCCCAAGGGGCACAATCACCCCTCCACTTT.

The chain carries TRBV5-1 and TRBJ1-6; D may be TRBD1 (6 bases). The CDR3 length is 14 residues. The germline V gene encodes CDR1 SGHRS and CDR2 YFSETQ. V was clipped by 4 bases and J by 11 bases, with 16 bases between them. The CDR3 sequence is CASSLHDRYPPLHF. The DNA of the CDR3 is TGCGCCAGCAGCCTCCACGACAGGTATCCACCCCTCCACTTT.

This chain joins TRBV5-4 and TRBJ2-7; unclear D gene. Germline assignment: CDR1 SGHNT and CDR2 YYREEE (reference sequence). V shed 5 bases and J shed 3 bases, with 15 bases lying between them. CDR3 length: 14 amino acids. In nucleotides, the CDR3 is TGTGCCAGCAGTCCGGGTCTTTCCAACTACGAGCAGTACTTC. It specifies CASSPGLSNYEQYF.

This sequence joins TRBV28 and TRBJ1-5; a weak D match, TRBD1 (6 bases). V was cut by 4 bases and J by 11 bases, with 15 bases left in between. The CDR3 runs 13 residues. The germline V gene has CDR1 MDHEN and CDR2 SYDVKM. CDR3 protein: CASSYRVLQAQHF. For the CDR3, the DNA is TGTGCCAGCAGTTACAGGGTCCTCCAGGCCCAGCATTTT.

This clone was detected once. This chain connects TRBV5-1 to TRBJ2-3, with D tentatively TRBD2 (7 bases). Germline assignment: CDR1 SGHRS and CDR2 YFSETQ. Trimming removed 7 bases from V and 4 bases from J, with 16 bases in between. This CDR3 contains 14 residues. The CDR3 reads CASSTSGGPDTQYF. CDR3 DNA: TGCGCCAGCTCCACCTCCGGGGGGCCAGATACGCAGTATTTT.

V gene TRBV5-8 combines with J gene TRBJ1-2; no clear D. This CDR3 contains 14 residues. The V gene's germline CDR1 is SGHTS and CDR2 YDEGEE. The V and J ends lost 0 bases and 5 bases respectively, with 11 bases between them. The CDR3 region is CASSLGAASYGYTF. CDR3 nucleotide sequence: TGTGCCAGCAGCTTGGGGGCAGCGTCGTATGGCTACACCTTC. Combining the CDR3 with reference TRBV5-8 and TRBJ1-2 gives the whole variable domain EAGVTQSPTHLIKTRGQQATLRCSPISGHTSVYWYQQALGLGLQFLLWYDEGEERNRGNFPPRFSGRQFPNYSSELNVNALELEDSALYLCASSLGAASYGYTFGSGTRLTVV.

The CDR3 loop is CAWSLAGGNSPLHF. The CDR3 DNA reads TGTGCCTGGAGTCTGGCAGGGGGCAATTCACCCCTCCACTTT. This chain joins TRBV30 and TRBJ1-6; 8 bases align to TRBD1. The CDR3 is made up of 14 amino acids. Trimming at V came to 2 bases and at J to 7 bases, leaving 4 bases not matched to a gene. CDR1 and CDR2 (germline): GTSNPN, SVGIG (reference sequence).

The chain is built from TRBV6-6 and TRBJ1-5; tentative D call: TRBD1 (6 bases). Trimming removed 8 bases from V and 5 bases from J, with 22 bases in between. CDR1 and CDR2 (germline): MNHNY, SVGAGI (reference sequence). This CDR3 comprises 16 residues. CDR3 sequence (DNA): TGTGCCAGCTGCCCCCAGGGGAGTAAAGGTCATCAGCCCCAGCATTTT. Its protein product is CASCPQGSKGHQPQHF.

The chain carries TRBV4-1 and TRBJ2-3; D perhaps matches TRBD2 (7 bases). The V gene lost 3 bases and the J gene lost 0 bases, with 16 bases spanning the gap. CDR3 length: 17 residues. Germline CDR1 MGHRA, CDR2 YSYEKL. CDR3 nucleotide sequence: TGCGCCAGCAGCCATACGGGGGGCCTCCGGAGCACAGATACGCAGTATTTT. Encoded protein: CASSHTGGLRSTDTQYF.

The CDR3 spells CASSYRDTSNYGYTF. CDR3 nucleotides: TGTGCCAGCAGTTACCGGGACACATCTAACTATGGCTACACCTTC. The rearrangement joins TRBV7-2 to TRBJ1-2, with D perhaps TRBD1 (6 bases). V lost 6 bases and J lost 0, with 14 bases in between. This CDR3 is built from 15 residues. Germline-derived CDR1 and CDR2 are SGHTA and FQGNSA.

This clone was found once. In the same sample, other DNA sequences code for this CDR3. The rearrangement links TRBV12-3 or TRBV12-4 to TRBJ2-2; D is unclear. V lost 3 bases to trimming and J lost 3 bases, with 2 bases between them. This CDR3 has 12 residues. In DNA form, the CDR3 reads TGTGCCAGCAGTTTGGACACCGGGGAGCTGTTTTTT. Amino acid sequence: CASSLDTGELFF.

The chain carries TRBV6-5 and TRBJ1-3, with D unresolved. CDR1 MNHEY and CDR2 SVGAGI come from the germline V gene. The CDR3 is 13 amino acids. Trimming removed 6 bases from V and 5 bases from J, with 11 bases in between. The CDR3 nucleotides read TGTGCCAGCAGACCAGGACCGCGAAACACCATATATTTT. Translated, it gives CASRPGPRNTIYF.

The V and J genes are TRBV2 and TRBJ1-1, with TRBD1 identical over 7 bases. With 4 bases clipped from V and 4 bases from J, the junction kept 6 bases outside the gene matches. CDR3 size: 14 residues. Germline V gives CDR1 SNHLY, CDR2 FYNNEI. The CDR3 DNA sequence: TGTGCCAGCAGTGCACAGGGGTCGGGCACTGAAGCTTTCTTT. This gives the protein CASSAQGSGTEAFF.